The present T cell receptor beta chain was sequenced within a study of blood T cell repertoires in COVID-19. CDR3 length equals 17 residues. In germline, CDR1 is MDHEN, CDR2 SYDVKM. V trimming: 5 bases; J trimming: 5 bases; junction bases outside the gene matches: 14. Original handling: Amplification of reference gene primers provided the estimated nucleated cell counts. The repertoire was sequenced with immunoSEQ multiplex PCR; TCRdb's copy has only in-frame clones and lacks some. V and J calls and clone size come straight from that table; D and trimming were deduced from the DNA. The repertoire holds around 330,000 clones, with roughly 85% as singletons.

This chain uses TRBV28 with TRBJ2-3; the match to TRBD2 covers 9 bases. The sequencing input was PBMCs or T cells enriched from blood (not recorded which). The origin of this receptor is a woman under 40 who had been exposed to COVID-19. As DNA, the CDR3 is TGTGCCAGCAGTGAGTTATACGCGGGAGGGCCCGGAGATACGCAGTATTTT. Translating it yields CASSELYAGGPGDTQYF.